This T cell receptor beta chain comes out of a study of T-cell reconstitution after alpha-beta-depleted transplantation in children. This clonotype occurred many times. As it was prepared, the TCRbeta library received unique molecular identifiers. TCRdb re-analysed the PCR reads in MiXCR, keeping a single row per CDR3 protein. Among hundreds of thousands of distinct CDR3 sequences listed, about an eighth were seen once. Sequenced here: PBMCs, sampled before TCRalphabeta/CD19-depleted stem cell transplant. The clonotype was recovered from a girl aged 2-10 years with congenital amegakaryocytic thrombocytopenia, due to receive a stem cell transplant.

The CDR3 spells CASSRGTGEYEQYF. In nucleotides, the CDR3 is TGTGCCAGCAGCCGTGGGACAGGGGAATACGAGCAGTACTTC. V and J are TRBV11-2 and TRBJ2-7, with TRBD1 identical over 10 bases. Germline CDR1 is SGHAT and CDR2 is FQNNGV. This CDR3 is built from 14 residues. Germline trimming cut 5 bases from V and 4 bases from J; bases unmatched to any gene: 5.